This TCR beta chain is from a study of T cells after posttransplantation cyclophosphamide. Cells defined as naive were viable CD3+CD4+ or CD3+CD8+ and CCR7+CD45RA+CD45RO-CD95-CD27+CD28+. TCRdb's copy holds only in-frame clones and misses some; the assay was immunoSEQ multiplex PCR. Of about 32,000 clones listed, around nine tenths are singletons. The study, taken as a whole, reports: Skin or GI-infiltrating T cells shared few TRB sequences with blood. Later post-transplant blood repertoires were often dominated by donor CD8+ memory clones.

Trimming at V came to 2 bases and at J to 3 bases, leaving 3 bases not matched to a gene. Germline values: CDR1 SGDLS, CDR2 YYNGEE. CDR3 length equals 14 residues. On this clone: The target antigen is unknown.

The sequence was obtained from an older woman in good health, CMV-negative, and a related stem cell transplant donor. Sequences were obtained from naive CD4+ T cells sorted from PBMCs. J is TRBJ2-3 and V is TRBV9; 7 bases agree with TRBD1. Here the CDR3 reads CASSVATGTDTQYF. The CDR3, as DNA: TGTGCCAGCAGCGTGGCGACAGGGACAGATACGCAGTATTTT.